The 26 T cell receptor beta chains in this list originate from one sample, sequenced in a study of T cell repertoires in cytomegalovirus infection. MiXCR was run by TCRdb on the reads, yielding one entry per CDR3 protein. The table shows 700,000 to 950,000 distinct CDR3 sequences, with around a third occurring only once. For these receptors, no antigen is known. The material was cultured CD8+ T cells from PBMCs, obtained from culture after CMV antigen stimulation. The receptors originated from a human donor in good health (CMV status not recorded). Some clones in this sample may be carry-over from other donors' samples.

This chain uses TRBV12-3 or TRBV12-4 with TRBJ1-1, with D maybe TRBD1 (5 bases). This CDR3 spans 14 amino acids. The ends were cut back, 6 bases at V and 5 bases at J, with 16 bases in the middle. CDR3 nucleotides: TGTGCCAGCAGCCCCTTAGGGGTGGGGACTGAAGCTTTCTTT. Its protein product is CASSPLGVGTEAFF.

The chain is built from TRBV5-1 and TRBJ2-1; D might be TRBD1 (5 bases). V lost 2 bases to trimming and J lost 6 bases, with 15 bases between them. This CDR3 is built from 15 residues. The germline V gene encodes CDR1 SGHRS and CDR2 YFSETQ. CDR3 DNA: TGCGCCAGCAGCTTCCTCGACAGCGCCGGCAATGAGCAGTTCTTC. Translation gives CASSFLDSAGNEQFF.

The chain carries TRBV20-1 and TRBJ2-3; 8 bases fit TRBD2. The trim removed 5 bases at V and 0 bases at J, leaving 7 bases unmatched. This CDR3 is built from 15 residues. CDR1 is DFQATT and CDR2 is SNEGSKA in the germline V gene (reference sequence). The CDR3 here is CSAWDAGGSTDTQYF. CDR3 sequence (DNA): TGCAGTGCTTGGGACGCGGGGGGTAGCACAGATACGCAGTATTTT.

This clonotype was counted only a few times. The chain links TRBV29-1 to TRBJ1-1; D is perhaps TRBD1 (6 bases). This CDR3 has 16 amino acids. Germline V lookup: CDR1 SQVTM, CDR2 ANQGSEA. The V and J ends lost 0 bases and 0 bases respectively, with 14 bases between them. CDR3 sequence reads: CSVEDAPGQVNTEAFF. The CDR3 bases are TGCAGCGTTGAAGATGCCCCGGGACAAGTGAACACTGAAGCTTTCTTT.

The rearrangement uses TRBV6-5 and TRBJ2-1, with D perhaps given as TRBD1 or TRBD2 (5 bases each). Trimming left V 0 bases short and J 6 bases short, with 9 bases between. There are 14 residues in the CDR3. Germline CDR1 MNHEY, CDR2 SVGAGI. The CDR3 sequence is CASSYSGVVNEQFF. CDR3 bases: TGTGCCAGCAGTTACTCGGGGGTTGTCAATGAGCAGTTCTTC.

This clonotype has at least ten counts. The chain has TRBV12-3 or TRBV12-4 and TRBJ2-1, with 7 bases that match TRBD1. The ends lost 3 bases at V and 9 bases at J; junction bases unmatched: 11. The CDR3 runs to 15 residues. The CDR3 DNA sequence: TGTGCCAGCAGTTTTAAGGGACAGTCTTACGGTGAGCAGTTCTTC. As protein: CASSFKGQSYGEQFF.

This chain uses TRBV15 with TRBJ2-6; D unresolved. Trimming took 3 bases from V and 0 from J, leaving 12 bases between them. The CDR3 extends over 17 amino acids. Germline V gives CDR1 LNHNV, CDR2 YYDKDF (reference sequence). The CDR3 loop is CATSSPTEHSGANVLTF. In DNA form, the CDR3 reads TGTGCCACCAGCAGCCCCACAGAGCACTCTGGGGCCAACGTCCTGACTTTC.

This clonotype showed up many times. This chain connects TRBV27 to TRBJ1-2; 7 bases fit TRBD1. After removal of 3 bases from V and 8 bases from J, the junction contained 12 bases not matched to a gene. Per the germline V gene, CDR1 is MNHEY and CDR2 is SMNVEV (reference sequence). The CDR3 has 15 amino acids. The CDR3 sequence: CASSLTGSFVGGYTF. The CDR3 DNA reads TGTGCCAGCAGTTTGACAGGGTCGTTCGTAGGAGGCTACACCTTC.

In this sample, this clonotype turned up a few times. The rearrangement links TRBV7-8 to TRBJ2-2; no reliable D call. Looked up from germline, CDR1 is SGHVS and CDR2 is FQNEAQ. CDR3 length equals 14 residues. The V end lost 3 bases, the J end lost 6 bases, and 11 bases lay between the germline ends. CDR3 in DNA: TGTGCCAGCAGCTTGAGCTACGGGTCCGGGGAGCTGTTTTTT. It encodes CASSLSYGSGELFF.

This sequence joins TRBV6-1 and TRBJ2-7; D is perhaps TRBD1 (5 bases). The CDR3 runs 14 residues. V lost 5 bases and J lost 2, with 13 bases in between. Germline V gives CDR1 MNHNS, CDR2 SASEGT. The CDR3: CASSPLRETYEQYV. The CDR3 nucleotides read TGTGCCAGCAGTCCCCTCAGGGAAACCTACGAGCAGTACGTC.

With regard to this clonotype: The final CDR3 position lacks the conserved phenylalanine or tryptophan, pointing to a likely read error. The chain recombines TRBV2 with TRBJ2-2, with D perhaps assigned TRBD1 or TRBD2 (5 bases each). Per the germline V gene, CDR1 is SNHLY and CDR2 is FYNNEI. The CDR3 totals 16 residues. Trimming left V 2 bases short and J 4 bases short, with 14 bases between. Written as DNA, the CDR3 is TGTGCCAGCAGTGAAAGGGACCCTGGAACCACCGGGGAGCTGTTTTTG. Translating gives CASSERDPGTTGELFL.

The table lists this clonotype with a few counts. The chain joins TRBV6-6 to TRBJ2-1; no clear D gene. The CDR3 consists of 12 residues. Germline V gene data show CDR1 as MNHNY and CDR2 as SVGAGI (reference sequence). The V end lost 6 bases, the J end lost 8 bases, and 11 bases lay between the germline ends. For the CDR3, the DNA is TGTGCCAGCAGGATACAAAGCGATGAGCAGTTCTTC. This encodes CASRIQSDEQFF.

The chain has TRBV10-3 and TRBJ2-7; TRBD1 is a possible D gene (5 bases). Trimming stripped 2 bases from V and 3 bases from J, with 11 bases between. CDR1 and CDR2 from the germline V gene are ENHRY and SYGVKD. The CDR3 contains 14 residues. CDR3: CAISEKVQGYEQYV. CDR3 DNA: TGTGCCATCAGTGAGAAGGTGCAGGGCTACGAGCAGTACGTC.

This clonotype came up many times. This chain joins TRBV7-8 and TRBJ1-1; D remains unclear. Germline-derived CDR1 and CDR2 are SGHVS and FQNEAQ. V was clipped by 2 bases and J by 7 bases, with 14 bases between them. The CDR3 sequence is 14 residues long. The CDR3, as DNA: TGTGCCAGCAGCTTAATGCAGCCTACTAATGAAGCTTTCTTT. It encodes CASSLMQPTNEAFF. Full variable domain (missing parts from reference TRBV7-8 and TRBJ1-1): GAGVSQSPRYKVAKRGQDVALRCDPISGHVSLFWYQQALGQGPEFLTYFQNEAQLDKSGLPSDRFFAERPEGSVSTLKIQRTQQEDSAVYLCASSLMQPTNEAFFGQGTRLTVV.

This rearrangement joins TRBV7-6 to TRBJ1-2; D gene unclear. The CDR3 runs 13 residues. From germline, CDR1 is SGHVS and CDR2 FNYEAQ. V was clipped by 2 bases and J by 6 bases, with 10 bases between them. CDR3 residues: CASSLHPTDGYTF. The CDR3 coding sequence is TGTGCCAGCAGCTTACATCCAACCGATGGCTACACCTTC. Using reference TRBV7-6 and TRBJ1-2 for the parts outside the CDR3, the full variable domain is GAGVSQSPRYKVTKRGQDVALRCDPISGHVSLYWYRQALGQGPEFLTYFNYEAQQDKSGLPNDRFSAERPEGSISTLTIQRTEQRDSAMYRCASSLHPTDGYTFGSGTRLTVV.

The V gene is TRBV19, the J gene TRBJ2-1; a possible D gene is TRBD2 (7 bases). Trimming pared 6 bases from V and 4 bases from J, leaving 16 bases between. The CDR3 is made up of 15 amino acids. Germline CDR1 LNHDA, CDR2 SQIVND (reference sequence). The CDR3 DNA reads as TGTGCCAGTAGAACGGGGGGCCTGGATTACAATGAGCAGTTCTTC. It specifies CASRTGGLDYNEQFF.

The chain carries TRBV14 and TRBJ2-7; D unclear. V was pared by 8 bases and J by 2 bases, with 10 bases between. Per the germline V gene, CDR1 is SGHDN and CDR2 is FVKESK. The CDR3 has 12 residues. CDR3 DNA sequence: TGTGCCAGCGGCGTCAGAACCTACGAGCAGTACTTC. As protein: CASGVRTYEQYF.

The table lists this clonotype with many counts. In DNA form, the CDR3 reads TGTGCCAGCAGCTTAGAAGGGACGGTGAACTCCTACGAGCAGTACTTC. Translating gives CASSLEGTVNSYEQYF. The chain uses TRBV7-9 and TRBJ2-7, with D possibly being TRBD1 or TRBD2 (5 bases each). The CDR3 has 16 amino acids. Germline CDR1 is SEHNR and CDR2 is FQNEAQ (reference sequence). Between the trimmed V and J ends, which lost 1 base and 0 bases, there was a span of 13 bases.

The chain links TRBV6-2 or TRBV6-3 to TRBJ2-7; D remains unclear. The CDR3 length is 15 residues. The germline V and J ends were trimmed by 5 bases and 0 bases, with 14 bases remaining between them. Germline CDR1 reads MNHEY; CDR2 reads SVGEGT. The DNA for the CDR3 is TGTGCCAGCAGTGGCCTTAGCAGGTACTCCTACGAGCAGTACTTC. This sequence encodes CASSGLSRYSYEQYF.

This clonotype was counted many times. This chain links TRBV20-1 with TRBJ1-5; maybe TRBD1 (6 bases). Germline V CDR1 and CDR2: DFQATT, SNEGSKA (reference sequence). The CDR3 covers 11 residues. V dropped 5 bases and J dropped 7 bases, with 9 bases sitting between them. This CDR3 is CSAGRGQPQHF. In nucleotides, the CDR3 is TGCAGTGCTGGTAGGGGGCAGCCCCAGCATTTT.

This clonotype was detected ten times or more. The chain recombines TRBV6-1 with TRBJ2-3; D gene uncertain. From germline, CDR1 is MNHNS and CDR2 SASEGT. This CDR3 is built from 14 residues. Trimming took off 4 bases at V and 4 bases at J, with 12 bases between the two ends. The CDR3 protein is CASSAKRAADTQYF. In nucleotides, the CDR3 is TGTGCCAGCAGTGCCAAACGTGCGGCAGATACGCAGTATTTT.

This chain links TRBV29-1 with TRBJ1-1; D gene uncertain. This CDR3 has 12 residues. CDR1 SQVTM and CDR2 ANQGSEA come from the germline V gene. V was pared by 5 bases and J by 3 bases, with 10 bases between. For the CDR3, the DNA is TGCAGCGTTAGAAGGGAATACACTGAAGCTTTCTTT. It codes for CSVRREYTEAFF.

A remark on this clonotype: A junction boundary mismatches the germline segment, possibly from a read error. The chain has TRBV4-1 and TRBJ2-3, with D maybe TRBD2 (6 bases). The CDR3 has 18 residues. CDR1 is MGHRA and CDR2 is YSYEKL in the germline V gene. The CDR3 spells CASSEDRGGGLYTDTQYF. CDR3 bases: TGCGCCAGCAGCGAAGACCGAGGCGGAGGGTTGTACACAGATACGCAGTATTTT.

This clonotype is a singleton in its sample. The rearrangement uses TRBV2 and TRBJ2-1, with 8 bases fitting TRBD1. V was pared by 6 bases and J by 7 bases, with 14 bases of the junction left unmatched. The CDR3 totals 16 residues. Germline loops: CDR1 SNHLY, CDR2 FYNNEI. The CDR3 nucleotides read TGTGCCAGCAGGGGGACAGGACGCCACCCTACAAATGAGCAGTTCTTC. Protein product: CASRGTGRHPTNEQFF.

This clonotype has only a few counts. V is TRBV6-1 and J is TRBJ2-3; TRBD2 matches 12 bases. Trimming cost V 4 bases and J 3 bases; bases outside gene matches: 5. Germline lookup yields CDR1 MNHNS and CDR2 SASEGT. This CDR3 has 16 residues. CDR3 amino acids: CASSAPLAGGTDTQYF. In nucleotides, the CDR3 is TGTGCCAGCAGTGCCCCCCTAGCGGGGGGGACAGATACGCAGTATTTT.

There are a few counts of this clonotype. The J gene is TRBJ1-1, the V gene TRBV27; a weak D match, TRBD1 (5 bases). V was trimmed by 2 bases and J by 1 base, leaving 11 bases between them. Per the germline V gene, CDR1 is MNHEY and CDR2 is SMNVEV (reference sequence). This CDR3 has 15 amino acids. CDR3 residues: CASSLVRTRNTEAFF. CDR3 nucleotide sequence: TGTGCCAGCAGTTTAGTTAGGACACGGAACACTGAAGCTTTCTTT.